This is a list of T cell receptor beta chains from one sample in a study of shared clonotypes between healthy human individuals. The protocol was immunoSEQ multiplex PCR, while the TCRdb copy is restricted to in-frame clones and leaves out a portion. The sample lists roughly 2.5 million clones; roughly nine tenths were seen once. The material sequenced was naive CD4+ T cells sorted from blood. The receptor set was obtained from a man between 18 and 35 years old in good health. CDR3s include the opening cysteine and the closing phenylalanine or tryptophan. D genes are given only for firm matches. Not all rows give a size; the values are once, few, many and, for expanded clones, a class.

NA	NA	TRBV6-1	TRBJ1-2	12	CASRGPNYGYTF	TGTGCCAGCAGGGGACCGAACTATGGCTACACCTTC
NA	NA	TRBV28	TRBJ2-2	15	CASRGQSRDTGELFF	TGTGCCAGCAGGGGCCAATCTAGGGACACCGGGGAGCTGTTTTTT
NA	NA	TRBV28	TRBJ2-2	13	CASSSHISGELFF	TGTGCCAGCAGTTCGCACATATCCGGGGAGCTGTTTTTT
NA	NA	TRBV5-1	TRBJ2-3	15	CASSLDSLSTDTQYF	TGCGCCAGCAGCTTGGACAGCTTAAGCACAGATACGCAGTATTTT
NA	NA	TRBV19	TRBJ2-7	15	CASSGPAGASYEQYF	TGTGCCAGTAGTGGACCCGCGGGGGCCTCCTACGAGCAGTACTTC
NA	NA	TRBV11-2	TRBJ2-4	15	CASSLDRVAKNIQYF	TGTGCCAGCAGCTTAGACAGAGTAGCCAAAAACATTCAGTACTTC
TRBD1	NA	TRBV7-9	TRBJ2-7	15	CASSLADRGPYEQYF	TGTGCCAGCAGCTTAGCCGACAGGGGCCCCTACGAGCAGTACTTC
TRBD1	NA	TRBV5-1	TRBJ1-2	14	CASSPDRELGGYTF	TGCGCCAGCAGCCCGGACAGGGAACTTGGCGGCTACACCTTC
NA	NA	TRBV10-3	TRBJ2-2	11	CATALPGELFF	TGTGCCACCGCGTTGCCCGGGGAGCTGTTTTTT
NA	NA	TRBV19	TRBJ1-2	11	CASREFTGYTF	TGTGCCAGTCGAGAGTTCACTGGCTACACCTTC
TRBD1	NA	TRBV30	TRBJ2-1	14	CAWKGTGVWNEQFF	TGTGCCTGGAAAGGGACAGGGGTGTGGAATGAGCAGTTCTTC
TRBD2	NA	TRBV11-2	TRBJ2-2	16	CASSLGTSDNTGELFF	TGTGCCAGCAGCTTGGGGACTAGCGATAACACCGGGGAGCTGTTTTTT
TRBD1	NA	TRBV6-5	TRBJ1-3	14	CASSRTGAGNTIYF	TGTGCCAGCAGTCGCACAGGGGCCGGAAACACCATATATTTT
TRBD1	NA	TRBV6-5	TRBJ1-5	15	CASSSLGQGGQPQHF	TGTGCCAGCAGTTCCCTCGGACAGGGGGGACAGCCCCAGCATTTT
NA	NA	TRBV6-1	TRBJ1-1	14	CASSEGGVGTEAFF	TGTGCCAGCAGTGAAGGGGGGGTCGGGACTGAAGCTTTCTTT
TRBD1	NA	TRBV27	TRBJ1-1	13	CASGTGARTEAFF	TGTGCCAGCGGAACAGGGGCGCGGACTGAAGCTTTCTTT
NA	few	TRBV27	TRBJ1-3	13	CASSPTSGNTIYF	TGTGCCAGCAGTCCGACCTCTGGAAACACCATATATTTT
NA	NA	TRBV30	TRBJ1-5	13	CAWSKGSVQPQHF	TGTGCCTGGAGTAAGGGTTCGGTTCAGCCCCAGCATTTT
NA	once	TRBV9	TRBJ1-2	17	CASSDPTFDTGHRGYTF	TGTGCCAGCAGCGACCCCACCTTCGATACAGGGCATCGGGGCTACACCTTC
TRBD1	NA	TRBV2	TRBJ1-2	14	CASIPGQGLYGYTF	TGTGCCAGCATTCCGGGACAGGGGCTCTACGGCTACACCTTC
TRBD1	NA	TRBV2	TRBJ2-7	13	CASTGQGTGEQYF	TGTGCCAGCACGGGACAGGGGACTGGCGAGCAGTACTTC
NA	once	TRBV6-4	TRBJ2-2	13	CASSGPLTGELFF	TGTGCCAGCAGTGGCCCGCTCACCGGGGAGCTGTTTTTT
NA	NA	TRBV27	TRBJ1-1	15	CASSFKDSLNTEAFF	TGTGCCAGCAGTTTTAAAGACAGTTTGAACACTGAAGCTTTCTTT
NA	NA	TRBV2	TRBJ1-4	10	CASRLGKLFF	TGTGCCAGCAGATTGGGAAAACTGTTTTTT
NA	NA	TRBV4-1	TRBJ1-4	14	CASSQGGLGEKLFF	TGCGCCAGCAGCCAGGGGGGACTGGGGGAAAAACTGTTTTTT
NA	once	TRBV7-9	TRBJ1-2	13	CASSPQGYYGYTF	TGTGCCAGCAGTCCCCAGGGCTACTATGGCTACACCTTC
NA	NA	TRBV2	TRBJ1-2	13	CASSELEGFGYTF	TGTGCCAGCAGTGAATTGGAGGGGTTTGGCTACACCTTC
NA	once	TRBV7-8	TRBJ1-4	13	CASSPGLNEKLFF	TGTGCCAGCAGCCCGGGGCTGAATGAAAAACTGTTTTTT
TRBD2	NA	TRBV2	TRBJ2-2	15	CASSGLAGDSGELFF	TGTGCCAGCAGCGGACTAGCGGGAGATTCCGGGGAGCTGTTTTTT
TRBD1	once	TRBV15	TRBJ1-2	15	CATSRTGGPPNGYTF	TGTGCCACCAGCAGAACAGGGGGTCCCCCAAATGGCTACACCTTC
NA	NA	TRBV21-1	TRBJ2-2	18	CASSKASGGVSNTGELFF	TGTGCCAGCAGCAAAGCTAGCGGGGGGGTTTCGAACACCGGGGAGCTGTTTTTT
NA	NA	TRBV29-1	TRBJ1-1	12	CSTDEWGTEAFF	TGCAGCACCGATGAGTGGGGCACTGAAGCTTTCTTT
NA	NA	TRBV19	TRBJ1-3	15	CASSISAITGNTIYF	TGTGCCAGTAGTATTTCTGCGATCACTGGAAACACCATATATTTT
NA	NA	TRBV5-8	TRBJ2-7	13	CASSRSISYEQYF	TGTGCCAGCAGCAGGTCAATCTCCTACGAGCAGTACTTC
NA	NA	TRBV25-1	TRBJ1-2	12	CASSEYGGGYTF	TGTGCCAGCAGTGAATACGGGGGGGGCTACACCTTC
NA	NA	TRBV19	TRBJ2-1	15	CASSIDRGKHNEQFF	TGTGCCAGTAGTATAGATCGGGGGAAACACAATGAGCAGTTCTTC
TRBD2	once	TRBV7-2	TRBJ2-1	17	CASSWTSGRFGYNEQFF	TGTGCCAGCAGCTGGACTAGCGGGAGGTTTGGTTACAATGAGCAGTTCTTC
TRBD2	NA	TRBV6-5	TRBJ2-7	14	CASSRRREAYEQYF	TGTGCCAGCAGCCGACGGCGGGAGGCCTACGAGCAGTACTTC
TRBD2	NA	TRBV5-4	TRBJ2-1	14	CASRGDPTDNEQFF	TGTGCCTCGCGGGGGGACCCCACCGACAATGAGCAGTTCTTC
NA	NA	TRBV30	TRBJ1-1	13	CAWSRETGQGAFF	TGTGCCTGGAGTCGGGAAACTGGACAAGGGGCTTTCTTT
NA	NA	TRBV5-8	TRBJ1-5	13	CASSLRSNQPQHF	TGTGCCAGCAGCTTACGGAGCAATCAGCCCCAGCATTTT